Following are 28 T cell receptor beta chains from one sample sequenced in a study of cytomegalovirus exposure and HLA in healthy donors. The PCR ran on 60 Vbeta and 13 Jbeta primers. TCRdb's copy holds only in-frame clones and misses some; the assay was immunoSEQ multiplex PCR. The sample carries roughly 160,000 clones, 77% recorded once. Sequencing was done on a sample of PBMCs. These receptors all stem from a middle-aged man in good health and CMV-seropositive.

The chain joins TRBV4-1 to TRBJ1-4; 7 bases fit TRBD1. CDR3 length: 18 residues. Per the germline V gene, CDR1 is MGHRA and CDR2 is YSYEKL. Germline trimming cut 3 bases from V and 5 bases from J; bases unmatched to any gene: 15. The CDR3 nucleotides are TGCGCCAGCAGCCAGAGGTGGCAGGGGGGAATATTAAATGAAAAACTGTTTTTT. Translation: CASSQRWQGGILNEKLFF.

The genes are TRBV5-1 and TRBJ2-5; the D is unclear. The CDR3 extends over 14 amino acids. V was cut by 1 base and J by 3 bases, with 10 bases left in between. The V gene's germline CDR1 is SGHRS and CDR2 YFSETQ. CDR3 residues: CASSLITQEETQYF. The CDR3 DNA reads TGCGCCAGCAGCTTGATTACACAAGAAGAGACCCAGTACTTC.

The rearrangement joins TRBV9 to TRBJ2-3, with 11 positions matching TRBD2. There are 16 residues in the CDR3. J lost 6 bases, V lost 3 bases, and 9 bases had no gene match. CDR1 SGDLS and CDR2 YYNGEE come from the germline V gene. This chain's CDR3 is CASSGGTSGFRDTQYF. The CDR3 DNA reads TGTGCCAGCAGCGGGGGGACTAGCGGCTTTCGGGATACGCAGTATTTT.

This sequence joins TRBV27 and TRBJ2-3; possibly TRBD1 for D (5 bases). The CDR3 is 16 amino acids. With 6 bases removed from V and 0 bases from J, the gap between germline ends came to 16 bases. Germline lookup yields CDR1 MNHEY and CDR2 SMNVEV (reference sequence). The CDR3 protein is CASRPTGGASTDTQYF. CDR3 coding DNA: TGTGCCAGCAGACCCACAGGTGGGGCGAGCACAGATACGCAGTATTTT.

The chain carries TRBV6-6 and TRBJ1-3; 7 bases are shared with TRBD1. The germline V gene encodes CDR1 MNHNY and CDR2 SVGAGI (reference sequence). This CDR3 contains 14 residues. The J segment lost 2 bases and the V segment lost 6 bases, leaving 4 bases of the junction unmatched. This CDR3 is CASSTGAPGNTIYF. CDR3 sequence (DNA): TGTGCCAGCAGCACAGGGGCGCCTGGAAACACCATATATTTT.

The V and J genes are TRBV30 and TRBJ1-2, with D tentatively TRBD1 (6 bases). Between the trimmed V and J ends, which lost 0 bases and 6 bases, there was a span of 14 bases. Germline values: CDR1 GTSNPN, CDR2 SVGIG (reference sequence). This CDR3 has 14 amino acids. DNA of the CDR3: TGTGCCTGGAGTGTACGGCGGGGGCGTAATGGCTACACCTTC. Protein: CAWSVRRGRNGYTF.

J is TRBJ2-3 and V is TRBV27; TRBD2 agrees at 9 bases. J lost 2 bases, V lost 3 bases, and 9 bases had no gene match. Germline CDR1 MNHEY, CDR2 SMNVEV (reference sequence). The CDR3 length is 17 residues. This CDR3 reads CASSLASSGVNTDTQYF. The DNA of the CDR3 is TGTGCCAGCAGTTTGGCATCTAGCGGGGTGAACACAGATACGCAGTATTTT.

The chain has TRBV7-2 and TRBJ2-5, with 10 bases matching TRBD2. CDR1 is SGHTA and CDR2 is FQGNSA in the germline V gene. The CDR3 covers 18 residues. V dropped 1 base and J dropped 1; count of bases not matched to a gene: 9. This CDR3 reads CASSLVASGGWGQETQYF. The DNA of the CDR3 is TGTGCCAGCAGCTTAGTGGCTAGCGGGGGATGGGGCCAAGAGACCCAGTACTTC.

This clone was found once. The gene calls are TRBV9 and TRBJ1-4; D is perhaps TRBD1 (6 bases). This CDR3 comprises 16 residues. V lost 0 bases to trimming and J lost 5 bases, with 14 bases between them. The germline CDR1 and CDR2 sequences are SGDLS and YYNGEE. This CDR3 reads CASSVGVGHRNEKLFF. The DNA of the CDR3 is TGTGCCAGCAGCGTAGGAGTGGGACACAGGAATGAAAAACTGTTTTTT. The full variable domain, rest sourced from reference TRBV9 and TRBJ1-4, is DSGVTQTPKHLITATGQRVTLRCSPRSGDLSVYWYQQSLDQGLQFLIQYYNGEERAKGNILERFSAQQFPDLHSELNLSSLELGDSALYFCASSVGVGHRNEKLFFGSGTQLSVL.

The chain recombines TRBV2 with TRBJ1-1; D is ambiguous. The CDR3 sequence is 13 residues long. The germline V gene has CDR1 SNHLY and CDR2 FYNNEI. The V end lost 3 bases, the J end lost 4 bases, and 9 bases lay between the germline ends. The CDR3 DNA follows: TGTGCCAGCAGTGAGGAGGGTGGCACTGAAGCTTTCTTT. Its translation: CASSEEGGTEAFF.

V usage is TRBV7-9 and J usage is TRBJ1-6; D may be TRBD1 (6 bases). This CDR3 is 16 amino acids long. Between the trimmed V and J ends, which lost 5 bases and 4 bases, there was a span of 15 bases. Germline CDR1 reads SEHNR; CDR2 reads FQNEAQ (reference sequence). CDR3 in DNA: TGTGCCAGCAGCCCCCAGCGGGGACAATATAATTCACCCCTCCACTTT. Translation gives CASSPQRGQYNSPLHF.

The V call is TRBV19, the J call TRBJ1-2, with D perhaps matching TRBD1 (6 bases). This CDR3 comprises 14 residues. With 3 bases removed from V and 10 bases from J, the gap between germline ends came to 18 bases. CDR1 and CDR2 (germline): LNHDA, SQIVND (reference sequence). CDR3 in DNA: TGTGCCAGTAGTATCTCTTCTTTGGGACAACTCTACACCTTC. This encodes CASSISSLGQLYTF.

This clone turned up a few times. This chain uses TRBV2 with TRBJ1-2; no reliable D call. The CDR3 is 12 amino acids. Germline values: CDR1 SNHLY, CDR2 FYNNEI. V lost 6 bases and J lost 4, with 9 bases in between. Here the CDR3 reads CASSPSSYGYTF. CDR3 nucleotides: TGTGCCAGCAGCCCGTCGTCCTATGGCTACACCTTC.

The genes are TRBV7-3 and TRBJ2-7; 7 nucleotides align to TRBD1. The length of the CDR3 is 15 residues. Trimming took 5 bases from V and 2 from J; bases not matched to a gene: 9. CDR1 SGHTA and CDR2 FQGTGA come from the germline V gene. In DNA, the CDR3 is TGTGCCAGCAGCCGGCAGGGGCAGGGGGCCTACGAGCAGTACTTC. Its translation: CASSRQGQGAYEQYF. Full variable domain (rest looked up from reference TRBV7-3 and TRBJ2-7): GAGVSQTPSNKVTEKGKYVELRCDPISGHTALYWYRQSLGQGPEFLIYFQGTGAADDSGLPNDRFFAVRPEGSVSTLKIQRTERGDSAVYLCASSRQGQGAYEQYFGPGTRLTVT.

V and J are TRBV6-1 and TRBJ2-7, with TRBD1 as a possible D gene (6 bases). CDR1 is MNHNS, CDR2 SASEGT, per germline. V shed 3 bases and J shed 2 bases, with 11 bases lying between them. This CDR3 spans 14 amino acids. The CDR3: CASSDGTSAYEQYF. The CDR3 DNA reads TGTGCCAGCAGTGACGGGACATCGGCCTACGAGCAGTACTTC.

There are a few counts of this clone. Other DNA sequences in the sample encode the same CDR3. The CDR3 protein is CASRGTGSSYEQYF. CDR3 coding DNA: TGTGCCAGCAGGGGGACAGGGAGCTCCTACGAGCAGTACTTC. This chain connects TRBV28 to TRBJ2-7; 9 bases fit TRBD1. V lost 6 bases to trimming and J lost 0 bases; unmatched junction nucleotides: 3. The CDR3 extends over 14 amino acids. CDR1 and CDR2 (germline): MDHEN, SYDVKM. The complete variable domain, with remaining parts taken from reference TRBV28 and TRBJ2-7, reads DVKVTQSSRYLVKRTGEKVFLECVQDMDHENMFWYRQDPGLGLRLIYFSYDVKMKEKGDIPEGYSVSREKKERFSLILESASTNQTSMYLCASRGTGSSYEQYFGPGTRLTVT.

Points on this clone: The CDR3 does not close with the conserved phenylalanine or tryptophan, likely indicating a read error. No DNA is shown, since the ends of the CDR3 on it are uncertain; the CDR3 is the one TCRdb lists. The chain employs TRBV18 and TRBJ1-1; the table's D call TRBD1 went unverified against the DNA. Germline lookup yields CDR1 KGHSH and CDR2 LQKENI. The CDR3 numbers 12 amino acids, ends counted. The CDR3 spells CASSPREPGQGI.

The chain is built from TRBV7-6 and TRBJ2-5; a weak D match, TRBD2 (6 bases). The length of the CDR3 is 14 residues. The germline V gene encodes CDR1 SGHVS and CDR2 FNYEAQ. Between the trimmed V and J ends, which lost 5 bases and 2 bases, there was a span of 12 bases. CDR3 nucleotide sequence: TGTGCCAGCAGCCAGGTAGCGGATCAAGAGACCCAGTACTTC. This translates into CASSQVADQETQYF.

This chain connects TRBV5-1 to TRBJ1-6; TRBD1 aligns across 9 bases. The CDR3 totals 14 residues. Trimming removed 4 bases from V and 8 bases from J; junction bases left unmatched: 4. Germline V gene data show CDR1 as SGHRS and CDR2 as YFSETQ. In DNA form, the CDR3 reads TGCGCCAGCAGCGGGGGACAGGGTTATTCACCCCTCCACTTT. Protein sequence: CASSGGQGYSPLHF.

This chain connects TRBV7-2 to TRBJ2-7; D perhaps matches TRBD2 (5 bases). Between the trimmed V and J ends, which lost 2 bases and 2 bases, there was a span of 7 bases. The CDR3 extends over 13 amino acids. Germline-derived CDR1 and CDR2 are SGHTA and FQGNSA. The CDR3 region is CASSLFGAYEQYF. Written as DNA, the CDR3 is TGTGCCAGCAGCTTATTCGGGGCCTACGAGCAGTACTTC. The full variable domain, in which reference TRBV7-2 and TRBJ2-7 provide the parts outside the CDR3, is GAGVSQSPSNKVTEKGKDVELRCDPISGHTALYWYRQSLGQGLEFLIYFQGNSAPDKSGLPSDRFSAERTGGSVSTLTIQRTQQEDSAVYLCASSLFGAYEQYFGPGTRLTVT.

The V and J genes are TRBV6-5 and TRBJ2-1; TRBD2 might be the D (6 bases). V lost 6 bases to trimming and J lost 7 bases, with 16 bases between them. CDR1 is MNHEY, CDR2 SVGAGI, per germline. The CDR3 extends over 14 amino acids. CDR3 nucleotides: TGTGCCAGCAGACGAACTAGCCATGGAAATGAGCAGTTCTTC. This gives the protein CASRRTSHGNEQFF.

The chain has TRBV4-2 and TRBJ2-3; 9 bases line up with TRBD1. Germline values: CDR1 LGHNA, CDR2 YNFKEQ. Trimming removed 4 bases from V and 2 bases from J; junction bases left unmatched: 1. The CDR3 runs 14 residues. CDR3 sequence: CASSLQGATDTQYF. CDR3 DNA: TGTGCCAGCAGCCTACAGGGGGCCACAGATACGCAGTATTTT.

The genes are TRBV28 and TRBJ2-7; 7 bases are shared with TRBD2. This CDR3 comprises 16 residues. Germline V lookup: CDR1 MDHEN, CDR2 SYDVKM. The V and J ends lost 0 bases and 3 bases, in that order; junction bases with no gene match: 8. This CDR3 reads CASSLWGGVAGYEQYF. The CDR3 DNA sequence: TGTGCCAGCAGTTTATGGGGAGGGGTAGCGGGCTACGAGCAGTACTTC.

The chain joins TRBV6-1 to TRBJ1-2, with D possibly matching TRBD1 (6 bases). The germline V and J ends were trimmed by 6 bases and 2 bases, with 13 bases remaining between them. The CDR3 consists of 14 residues. The germline V gene encodes CDR1 MNHNS and CDR2 SASEGT. In DNA form, the CDR3 reads TGTGCCAGCAGAGAGGGGGGGGGCAACTATGGCTACACCTTC. This sequence encodes CASREGGGNYGYTF.

The V and J genes are TRBV5-1 and TRBJ1-2; 10 nucleotides agree with TRBD1. Per germline, CDR1 SGHRS and CDR2 YFSETQ. The CDR3 runs 12 residues. V trimming: 8 bases; J trimming: 7 bases; junction bases outside the gene matches: 5. CDR3: CASLGTGAGYTF. CDR3 nucleotides: TGCGCCAGTCTCGGGACAGGGGCTGGCTACACCTTC.

The chain has TRBV7-8 and TRBJ1-2, with D possibly being TRBD1 (6 bases). CDR3 length equals 14 residues. The germline gives CDR1 SGHVS, CDR2 FQNEAQ. The germline V and J ends were trimmed by 6 bases and 2 bases, with 13 bases remaining between them. CDR3 loop: CASRGDNPNYGYTF. In nucleotides, the CDR3 is TGTGCCAGCAGGGGGGACAACCCCAACTATGGCTACACCTTC.

The rearrangement links TRBV9 to TRBJ2-3; 8 positions agree with TRBD2. CDR1 and CDR2 (germline): SGDLS, YYNGEE. This CDR3 region has 17 residues. After removal of 0 bases from V and 0 bases from J, the junction contained 6 bases not matched to a gene. As DNA, the CDR3 is TGTGCCAGCAGCGTAGCCCCCGGCGGGGGGAGCACAGATACGCAGTATTTT. This gives the protein CASSVAPGGGSTDTQYF.

The chain joins TRBV28 to TRBJ1-2; no clear D gene. Trimming removed 5 bases from V and 5 bases from J, with 15 bases in between. The CDR3 is 14 residues long. The V gene's germline CDR1 is MDHEN and CDR2 SYDVKM. This CDR3 is CASSPLDGGYGYTF. The CDR3 DNA sequence: TGTGCCAGCAGTCCCCTGGACGGAGGTTATGGCTACACCTTC.